This TCR beta chain comes out of a study of T cell responses to AZD1222 COVID-19 vaccine. Study observations and caveats: Two AZD1222 doses significantly raised spike-specific TCR breadth and depth over controls. Repertoire sampling occurred only after the peak T cell response.

TCRdb's copy holds only in-frame clones and misses some; the assay was immunoSEQ multiplex PCR. This table has about 120,000 clones, about 90% appearing once. The V and J ends lost 4 bases and 1 base respectively, with 6 bases between them. This CDR3 has 13 amino acids. Germline assignment: CDR1 LNHDA and CDR2 SQIVND (reference sequence). In regard to this clone: The target antigen is unknown.

This sequence joins TRBV19 and TRBJ2-3; maybe TRBD2 (6 bases). This sequence was found in an adult in good health. Sequencing used peripheral blood, obtained on day 0 of AZD1222 vaccination. The CDR3 is CASSTSGTDTQYF. In DNA, the CDR3 is TGTGCCAGTAGTACTAGCGGCACAGATACGCAGTATTTT.